This TCR beta chain derives from a study of neurological immune-mediated disorders. Looking at the study overall: The 35 or so multiple sclerosis patients comprised 31 relapsing-remitting and 3 secondary progressive cases.

CDR1 SGHTA and CDR2 FQGNSA come from the germline V gene. The V end was cut by 4 bases, the J end by 7 bases, with 13 bases between. There are 13 residues in the CDR3. This clonotype appeared many times. Antigen unknown. TCRdb recomputed calls from the 5' RACE reads with MiXCR, one row per CDR3 protein. The sample carries 55,000 to 75,000 distinct CDR3 sequences, roughly 5.6% recorded once. Findings and limits, study-wide: No sharing of CDR3 amino acid sequences was observed among expanded clones across subjects, suggesting private repertoires in all groups. Expansion of TCR clones was greatest in HTLV-1-associated myelopathy and smallest in multiple sclerosis, where it fell below that of healthy controls.

Sequenced sample: PBMCs. This receptor was taken from a human donor with multiple sclerosis. The donor label of this sample is uncertain. The rearrangement uses TRBV7-2 and TRBJ1-2; TRBD1 is a possible D gene (6 bases). For the CDR3, the DNA is TGTGCCAGCAGCTCCCGACAGGAACCTGGCTACACCTTC. It specifies CASSSRQEPGYTF.